This is a list of T cell receptor beta chains from one sample in a study of cytomegalovirus exposure and HLA in healthy donors. The data were produced by immunoSEQ multiplex PCR, yet TCRdb's version contains in-frame clones alone and is incomplete. The sample shows about 200,000 clones, 80% to 90% of them seen only once. Sequences were obtained from PBMCs. Receptor source: a man between 25 and 39 years old in good health and CMV-seronegative. The CDR3 runs from the conserved cysteine through the conserved F or W. A D gene is named only where the DNA matches it firmly. Expanded clones get a size class; other rows say once, few or many, or leave the size out.

>.|TRBV9|TRBJ2-7|.
CASSVGGAAYEQYF
TGTGCCAGCAGCGTAGGGGGAGCGGCCTACGAGCAGTACTTC
>.|TRBV4-3|TRBJ1-5|.
CASSRQGHHQPQHF
TGCGCCAGCAGCCGGCAGGGCCACCATCAGCCCCAGCATTTT
>.|TRBV7-9|TRBJ1-6|TRBD1
CASSLVTGGIAQYNSPLHF
TGTGCCAGCAGCTTAGTGACAGGGGGTATTGCCCAGTACAATTCACCCCTCCACTTT
>.|TRBV9|TRBJ2-7|TRBD1
CASSTGTGVYEQYF
TGTGCCAGCAGCACCGGGACAGGGGTTTACGAGCAGTACTTC
>.|TRBV7-9|TRBJ1-1|.
CASSFSGTSTEAFF
TGTGCCAGCAGCTTCTCAGGGACATCCACTGAAGCTTTCTTT
>few|TRBV7-9|TRBJ2-1|TRBD2
CASSPPSGGPHSYNEQFF
TGTGCCAGCAGCCCCCCTAGCGGGGGGCCGCATTCCTACAATGAGCAGTTCTTC
>.|TRBV6-5|TRBJ2-7|TRBD1
CASSYSTGRYEQYF
TGTGCCAGCAGTTACTCGACAGGGAGATACGAGCAGTACTTC
>.|TRBV28|TRBJ2-7|TRBD1
CASSSPTGISYEQYF
TGTGCCAGCAGTTCCCCGACAGGGATCTCCTACGAGCAGTACTTC
>.|TRBV4-1|TRBJ1-2|TRBD1
CASSPDDRDLRYGYTF
TGCGCCAGCAGCCCGGATGACAGGGACTTGCGCTATGGCTACACCTTC
>.|TRBV6-5|TRBJ2-5|.
CASSVQARYQETQYF
TGTGCCAGCAGCGTACAGGCGAGGTACCAAGAGACCCAGTACTTC